This T cell receptor (beta chain) appears in the sequencing data of a study of blood T cell repertoires in COVID-19. For the study at large: Some COVID-19 samples were acute and others convalescent; all came from the United States, Italy and Spain. The cDNA or gDNA used as material had been derived from T cells, B-cell-depleted T cells, or PBMCs.

This clone was counted once. The CDR3 runs to 16 residues. Looked up from germline, CDR1 is LGHDT and CDR2 is YNNKEL (reference sequence). V was pared by 0 bases and J by 4 bases, with 5 bases of the junction left unmatched. Per the original data handling: Reference gene primers were amplified, and this amplification served to estimate nucleated cell counts. Measured with immunoSEQ multiplex PCR; TCRdb has only the in-frame clones, and not every one. The DNA was the basis for D and trimming; V, J and clone size are from that table. In the table there are over 200,000 clones, about nine tenths of which are singletons.

This receptor was taken from a woman in her sixties with acute or convalescent COVID-19. Sequencing was carried out using peripheral blood. The chain joins TRBV3-1 (or the pseudogene TRBV3-2) to TRBJ1-3, with 8 nucleotides matching TRBD1. CDR3 coding DNA: TGTGCCAGCAGCCAAGATGGCAGGGGGCCAGGAAACACCATATATTTT. The encoded protein is CASSQDGRGPGNTIYF.